A selection of T cell receptor beta chains follows, all from one sample in a study of blood T cell repertoires in COVID-19. Using immunoSEQ multiplex PCR, the repertoire was profiled, and TCRdb retains in-frame clones only, with some absent. The sample lists some 200,000 clones; around 86% were seen once. Sequencing input: peripheral blood. The receptors come from a man aged 50-60 years with acute or convalescent COVID-19. Both conserved end residues are part of each CDR3. Fields, in order: V gene, clone size, J gene, CDR3 protein. Clone size is shown for a subset of rows, as once, few, many or a class of expanded clone.

V gene: TRBV4-2; clone size: -; J gene: TRBJ1-1; CDR3 protein: CASSQPGRRTEAFF
V gene: TRBV5-1; clone size: -; J gene: TRBJ1-1; CDR3 protein: CASSLARPDTEAFF
V gene: TRBV9; clone size: -; J gene: TRBJ2-3; CDR3 protein: CASSVVGSLAVGDTQYF
V gene: TRBV29-1; clone size: -; J gene: TRBJ1-1; CDR3 protein: CSVRDRGMYTEAFF
V gene: TRBV18; clone size: -; J gene: TRBJ1-1; CDR3 protein: CASSPTIAQGDTEAFF
V gene: TRBV7-2; clone size: -; J gene: TRBJ1-1; CDR3 protein: CASSLTPRNTEAFF
V gene: TRBV27; clone size: few; J gene: TRBJ2-2; CDR3 protein: CASSFSVRPFTGELFF
V gene: TRBV19; clone size: -; J gene: TRBJ2-1; CDR3 protein: CASSIARVAGINEQFF
V gene: TRBV21-1; clone size: medium-sized; J gene: TRBJ2-2; CDR3 protein: CASSQIVKCTGELFF
V gene: TRBV11-2; clone size: -; J gene: TRBJ2-5; CDR3 protein: CASSLTGTQETQYF
V gene: TRBV19; clone size: -; J gene: TRBJ1-2; CDR3 protein: CASSKTGVGYGYTF
V gene: TRBV18; clone size: -; J gene: TRBJ1-4; CDR3 protein: CASSKLSGATNEKLFF
V gene: TRBV5-1; clone size: -; J gene: TRBJ2-7; CDR3 protein: CASSLVRSYEQYF
V gene: TRBV11-1; clone size: -; J gene: TRBJ1-2; CDR3 protein: CASSLRGNYGYTF
V gene: TRBV28; clone size: -; J gene: TRBJ1-1; CDR3 protein: CASRMDRAAFF
V gene: TRBV19; clone size: -; J gene: TRBJ1-2; CDR3 protein: CASQGPAKGGYTF
V gene: TRBV14; clone size: -; J gene: TRBJ1-2; CDR3 protein: CASSQTARYGYTF
V gene: TRBV6-2/TRBV6-3; clone size: -; J gene: TRBJ1-2; CDR3 protein: CASSDDSHYGYTF
V gene: TRBV10-2; clone size: -; J gene: TRBJ1-5; CDR3 protein: CASSERGGSNQPQHF
V gene: TRBV7-6; clone size: -; J gene: TRBJ1-6; CDR3 protein: CASSLGGWGNSPLHF
V gene: TRBV6-5; clone size: -; J gene: TRBJ1-1; CDR3 protein: CASRVEAGKAFF
V gene: TRBV5-1; clone size: -; J gene: TRBJ2-2; CDR3 protein: CASSPGIAGGLFGELFF
V gene: TRBV4-1; clone size: -; J gene: TRBJ2-4; CDR3 protein: CASSQADSKNIQYF
V gene: TRBV5-1; clone size: -; J gene: TRBJ2-1; CDR3 protein: CASSLDPGNSYNEQFF
V gene: TRBV12-5; clone size: -; J gene: TRBJ2-2; CDR3 protein: CASGFLAGELFF
V gene: TRBV2; clone size: -; J gene: TRBJ1-2; CDR3 protein: CASSPYWDRASYGYTF
V gene: TRBV5-1; clone size: -; J gene: TRBJ1-2; CDR3 protein: CASSLDSANYGYTF
V gene: TRBV5-1; clone size: -; J gene: TRBJ1-1; CDR3 protein: CASSLAPTGAEAFF
V gene: TRBV18; clone size: -; J gene: TRBJ1-1; CDR3 protein: CASSPQTGQVGWDTEAFF
V gene: TRBV18; clone size: once; J gene: TRBJ1-1; CDR3 protein: CASSPQGTEAFF
V gene: TRBV29-1; clone size: -; J gene: TRBJ1-3; CDR3 protein: CSVAQGLGNTIYF
V gene: TRBV7-9; clone size: few; J gene: TRBJ2-5; CDR3 protein: CASSLGDTRQETQYF
V gene: TRBV10-3; clone size: -; J gene: TRBJ1-2; CDR3 protein: CAISEGGSSYGYTF
V gene: TRBV19; clone size: -; J gene: TRBJ1-5; CDR3 protein: CASSILGQGSNQPQHF
V gene: TRBV11-2; clone size: -; J gene: TRBJ2-2; CDR3 protein: CASSLDEVRRGDTGELFF
V gene: TRBV2; clone size: few; J gene: TRBJ1-1; CDR3 protein: CASRKTGRYTEAFF
V gene: TRBV25-1; clone size: -; J gene: TRBJ2-7; CDR3 protein: CASSDRGQGGFFEQYF
V gene: TRBV11-2; clone size: -; J gene: TRBJ1-2; CDR3 protein: CASSLGPGLNYGYTF
V gene: TRBV7-9; clone size: few; J gene: TRBJ2-5; CDR3 protein: CASSPKGGQGETQYF
V gene: TRBV4-2; clone size: -; J gene: TRBJ1-4; CDR3 protein: CASSQGTHRGQANEKLFF
V gene: TRBV18; clone size: -; J gene: TRBJ2-5; CDR3 protein: CASCLDSKGTQYF
V gene: TRBV11-2; clone size: -; J gene: TRBJ2-7; CDR3 protein: CASSPAVSGGPWEQYF
V gene: TRBV5-1; clone size: -; J gene: TRBJ2-3; CDR3 protein: CASKPGTADTQYF
V gene: TRBV7-9; clone size: -; J gene: TRBJ2-3; CDR3 protein: CASRFGQGFSDTQYF
V gene: TRBV12-3/TRBV12-4; clone size: -; J gene: TRBJ2-7; CDR3 protein: CASSSHMKSEQYF
V gene: TRBV9; clone size: -; J gene: TRBJ2-7; CDR3 protein: CASSPYLAGGGEQYF
V gene: TRBV19; clone size: -; J gene: TRBJ1-5; CDR3 protein: CASSIRLDSLGEPQHF
V gene: TRBV11-2; clone size: -; J gene: TRBJ2-5; CDR3 protein: CASSAGMYGETQYF
V gene: TRBV25-1; clone size: -; J gene: TRBJ2-5; CDR3 protein: CASIAELEGQETQYF
V gene: TRBV7-2; clone size: -; J gene: TRBJ1-2; CDR3 protein: CASSLQGGYGYTF
V gene: TRBV7-2; clone size: -; J gene: TRBJ2-5; CDR3 protein: CASSLGDRGWETQYF